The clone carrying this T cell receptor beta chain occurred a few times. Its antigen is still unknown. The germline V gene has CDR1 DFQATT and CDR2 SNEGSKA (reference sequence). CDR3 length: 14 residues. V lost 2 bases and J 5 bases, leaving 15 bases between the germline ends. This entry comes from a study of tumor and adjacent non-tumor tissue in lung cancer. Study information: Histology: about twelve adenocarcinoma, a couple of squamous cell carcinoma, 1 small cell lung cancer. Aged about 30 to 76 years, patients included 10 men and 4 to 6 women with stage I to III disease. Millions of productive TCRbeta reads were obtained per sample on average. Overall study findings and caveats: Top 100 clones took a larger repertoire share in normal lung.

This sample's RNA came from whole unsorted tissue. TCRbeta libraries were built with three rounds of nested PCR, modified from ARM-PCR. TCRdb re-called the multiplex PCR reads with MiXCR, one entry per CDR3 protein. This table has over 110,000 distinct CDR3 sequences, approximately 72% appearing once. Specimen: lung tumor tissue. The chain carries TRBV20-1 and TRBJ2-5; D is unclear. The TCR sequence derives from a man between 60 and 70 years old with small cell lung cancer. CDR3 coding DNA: TGCAGTGCTAGATTAAACCATAGAAGGGAGACCCAGTACTTC. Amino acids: CSARLNHRRETQYF.